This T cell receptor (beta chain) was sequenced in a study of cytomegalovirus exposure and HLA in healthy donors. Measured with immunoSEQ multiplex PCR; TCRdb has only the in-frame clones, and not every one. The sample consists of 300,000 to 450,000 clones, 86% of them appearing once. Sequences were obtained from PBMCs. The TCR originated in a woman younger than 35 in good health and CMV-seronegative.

CDR3 sequence: CASSVGRTGSYEQYF. The CDR3 region has the DNA TGTGCCAGCAGCGTAGGACGGACAGGCTCCTACGAGCAGTACTTC. The chain uses TRBV9 and TRBJ2-7; 7 bases fit TRBD1. Unmatched junction bases numbered 3, after V lost 0 bases and J lost 0 bases. CDR3 length: 15 amino acids. The germline V gene has CDR1 SGDLS and CDR2 YYNGEE.